Listed below are T cell receptor beta chains from one sample, sequenced in a study of OX40 agonist ivuxolimab in advanced cancers. Profiling relied on immunoSEQ multiplex PCR, and the TCRdb table lists in-frame clones only, not all of them. The table lists tens of thousands of clones, around 83% of them singletons. Here the sequenced sample was CD4+ or CD8+ T cells sorted from blood, taken in a trial of the OX40 agonist ivuxolimab. These receptors all stem from an adult with an advanced solid tumor such as melanoma, head and neck, liver or kidney cancer. Each CDR3 is given with its conserved first and last residue. D genes are given only for firm matches. Clone size is shown for a subset of rows, as once, few, many or a class of expanded clone.

DNA: TGTGCCAGCAGCTTAGGAGAGGGTCGCACTGAAGCTTTCTTT
CDR3: CASSLGEGRTEAFF
D: -
size: -
V: TRBV7-9
J: TRBJ1-1

DNA: TGTGCCAGCAGCTCCACAGGGTACGAGCAGTACTTC
CDR3: CASSSTGYEQYF
D: -
size: -
V: TRBV7-2
J: TRBJ2-7

DNA: TGTGCCAGCACTAGCGGGAGCTCCTACGAGCAGTACTTC
CDR3: CASTSGSSYEQYF
D: TRBD2
size: -
V: TRBV28
J: TRBJ2-7

DNA: TGTGCCAGCAGCTTAGGTTCCGGAGGTATTGAGCAGTTCTTC
CDR3: CASSLGSGGIEQFF
D: -
size: once
V: TRBV7-9
J: TRBJ2-1

DNA: TGCAGCGTTGAACGAAACAGGGTCACCGGGGAGCTGTTTTTT
CDR3: CSVERNRVTGELFF
D: -
size: -
V: TRBV29-1
J: TRBJ2-2

DNA: TGTGCCAGCAGCCAAGCCGGGACAGGCGCCTACGAGCAGTACTTC
CDR3: CASSQAGTGAYEQYF
D: TRBD1
size: -
V: TRBV4-2
J: TRBJ2-7

DNA: TGTGCCAGCAGCTTATCGGGCGACAGGGGGCAGTTCTTC
CDR3: CASSLSGDRGQFF
D: TRBD1
size: few
V: TRBV7-3
J: TRBJ2-1

DNA: TGTGCCAGCAGTTCGCCGGGTATGTCCTACGAGCAGTACTTC
CDR3: CASSSPGMSYEQYF
D: -
size: -
V: TRBV28
J: TRBJ2-7

DNA: TGTGCCATCAGTGACAGGGGGAGCTCCACAGATACGCAGTATTTT
CDR3: CAISDRGSSTDTQYF
D: TRBD1
size: -
V: TRBV10-3
J: TRBJ2-3

DNA: TGTGCCAGCAGCCCCGGAGGGCTAAAAAACATTCAGTACTTC
CDR3: CASSPGGLKNIQYF
D: -
size: -
V: TRBV7-2
J: TRBJ2-4

DNA: TGTGCCAGCAGCTTAAGGAGGGACAATGAGCAGTTCTTC
CDR3: CASSLRRDNEQFF
D: -
size: once
V: TRBV7-2
J: TRBJ2-1

DNA: TGCGCCACCCTCCGGGGCACCGGGACAGGAGCCAAAAACATTCAGTACTTC
CDR3: CATLRGTGTGAKNIQYF
D: TRBD1
size: -
V: TRBV10-1
J: TRBJ2-4

DNA: TGCGCCAGCAGCTTGTCCGGGGGAAACTCCTACGAGCAGTACTTC
CDR3: CASSLSGGNSYEQYF
D: -
size: -
V: TRBV5-1
J: TRBJ2-7

DNA: TGTGCCAGCAGCTTAACTGGAGGGAGGAATGAAAAACTGTTTTTT
CDR3: CASSLTGGRNEKLFF
D: -
size: -
V: TRBV7-3
J: TRBJ1-4

DNA: TGTGCCAGCAGTTGGGATAGAAACACTGAAGCTTTCTTT
CDR3: CASSWDRNTEAFF
D: -
size: -
V: TRBV27
J: TRBJ1-1

DNA: TGTGCCAGCTCACCACCTTCTTACAATGAGCAGTTCTTC
CDR3: CASSPPSYNEQFF
D: -
size: -
V: TRBV18
J: TRBJ2-1

DNA: TGTGCCAGCCGTATGACTGGGGACACCGGGGAGCTGTTTTTT
CDR3: CASRMTGDTGELFF
D: -
size: once
V: TRBV19
J: TRBJ2-2

DNA: TGTGCCAGCTCAGCCGGGACATCTGGAAACACCATATATTTT
CDR3: CASSAGTSGNTIYF
D: -
size: -
V: TRBV18
J: TRBJ1-3

DNA: TGCAGCGCCGCGGCCAGGGCCTACAATGAGCAGTTCTTC
CDR3: CSAAARAYNEQFF
D: -
size: -
V: TRBV29-1
J: TRBJ2-1

DNA: TGTGCCAGCTCACCACGAGAAACAGGGGGCGATGGGGACACTGAAGCTTTCTTT
CDR3: CASSPRETGGDGDTEAFF
D: TRBD1
size: -
V: TRBV18
J: TRBJ1-1

DNA: TGTGCCAGCCAAGCAGGGGCAGGGACTCAGCCCCAGCATTTT
CDR3: CASQAGAGTQPQHF
D: -
size: -
V: TRBV7-2
J: TRBJ1-5

DNA: TGTGCCAGTAGTATAGAGACCCGGGACAGGGTAGGAATCGGGGAGCTGTTTTTT
CDR3: CASSIETRDRVGIGELFF
D: TRBD1
size: -
V: TRBV19
J: TRBJ2-2

DNA: TGTGCCAGCAGCCCACGTGGCGGGGGTTATGGCTACACCTTC
CDR3: CASSPRGGGYGYTF
D: -
size: -
V: TRBV5-3
J: TRBJ1-2

DNA: TGTGCCAGCAGTCCCTCCCTAGGGTATGGCTACACCTTC
CDR3: CASSPSLGYGYTF
D: -
size: -
V: TRBV28
J: TRBJ1-2

DNA: TGTGCCAGCAGCCTGCGGGACAGGGTCGATGGCTACACCTTC
CDR3: CASSLRDRVDGYTF
D: TRBD1
size: -
V: TRBV7-2
J: TRBJ1-2

DNA: TGTGCCAGCAGCAACAGGGGGCAGGCTGGAAACACCATATATTTT
CDR3: CASSNRGQAGNTIYF
D: TRBD1
size: -
V: TRBV28
J: TRBJ1-3

DNA: TGTGCCAGCAAAACAGGTTCACCTCCTTTCTACGAGCAGTACTTC
CDR3: CASKTGSPPFYEQYF
D: -
size: -
V: TRBV27
J: TRBJ2-7

DNA: TGTGCCAGCAGCGGGGGGCATGGGACTGAAGCTTTCTTT
CDR3: CASSGGHGTEAFF
D: -
size: once
V: TRBV7-2
J: TRBJ1-1

DNA: TGCAGCGTGGTCACCGGGACCCAGCAGTATTTT
CDR3: CSVVTGTQQYF
D: -
size: -
V: TRBV29-1
J: TRBJ2-3

DNA: TGTGCCAGCAGCTCTACGACAGTCCCAGGGGAAAAACTGTTTTTT
CDR3: CASSSTTVPGEKLFF
D: -
size: few
V: TRBV11-2
J: TRBJ1-4

DNA: TGTGCCAGTAGTGCTCGAGCCGGGAACAATGAGCAGTTCTTC
CDR3: CASSARAGNNEQFF
D: -
size: -
V: TRBV19
J: TRBJ2-1